Listed below are T cell receptor beta chains from one sample, sequenced in a study of T-cell memory formation after mild COVID-19. TCRdb processed the 5' RACE reads anew with MiXCR; each CDR3 protein has one entry. Altogether hundreds of thousands of distinct CDR3 sequences are present, 20% being singletons, with the ten largest covering approximately 12%. Source material: PBMCs or a T cell subset sorted from them (not recorded which). These receptor sequences come from an adult woman who had mild COVID-19 (a few samples of this study predate the infection). Cell type and time point are not known. CDR3s include the opening cysteine and the closing phenylalanine or tryptophan. D genes are given only for firm matches. The size of a clone is reported for some rows only, either as once, few or many, or as a class for expanded clones.

>TRBD2|TRBJ2-7|few|TRBV29-1
TGCAGCGTTTGGCTAGCGGGAGGAGGCGAGCAGTACTTC
CSVWLAGGGEQYF
>NA|TRBJ1-1|few|TRBV3-1
TGTGCCAGCAGCCGGGCCATGACTGAAGCTTTCTTT
CASSRAMTEAFF
>TRBD2|TRBJ2-2|NA|TRBV27
TGTGCCAGCAGTTTCCGTGGGCTAGCGGGGGCCGGGGAGCTGTTTTTT
CASSFRGLAGAGELFF
>NA|TRBJ2-1|NA|TRBV12-3/TRBV12-4
TGTGCCGCGGCAGGGCCGACCTACAATGAGCAGTTCTTC
CAAAGPTYNEQFF
>NA|TRBJ1-6|NA|TRBV20-1
TGCAGTGCTAGAGGTGCCGGGAGGGGGTACCACTTT
CSARGAGRGYHF
>TRBD2|TRBJ2-2|NA|TRBV6-2/TRBV6-3
TGTGCCAGCAGTACCTTGAGACTAGCGGGGGGATTCACCGGGGAGCTGTTTTTT
CASSTLRLAGGFTGELFF
>TRBD1|TRBJ1-6|NA|TRBV5-5
TGTGCCAGCAGCTTGGAACAGGGGTGGCATTCACCCCTCCACTTT
CASSLEQGWHSPLHF
>NA|TRBJ2-7|few|TRBV5-1
TGCGCCAGCAGCCGTCGTACGGGGGACCACGAGCAGTACTTC
CASSRRTGDHEQYF
>TRBD1|TRBJ2-1|NA|TRBV30
TGTGCCTGGAGTGTGGTGGGGACAGCCGTTAATGAGCAGTTCTTC
CAWSVVGTAVNEQFF
>TRBD2|TRBJ2-3|few|TRBV7-6
TGTGCCAGCAGCCAACTAGCGGGAGGCTCGGGAGATACGCAGTATTTT
CASSQLAGGSGDTQYF
>NA|TRBJ2-3|NA|TRBV18
TGTGCCAGCTCACCACCGACCAGCCCTGGCACAGATACGCAGTATTTT
CASSPPTSPGTDTQYF
>NA|TRBJ1-5|few|TRBV12-3/TRBV12-4
TGTGCCAGCAGTCCCGGCGGGTGGTATAGCAATCAGCCCCAACATTTT
CASSPGGWYSNQPQHF
>TRBD2|TRBJ2-7|few|TRBV6-5
TGTGCCAGCAGTTACCGCGGACTAGCGGGAGGCGACTACGAGCAGTACTTC
CASSYRGLAGGDYEQYF
>TRBD2|TRBJ2-1|NA|TRBV29-1
TGCAGCGTGGTCCCGGGACTAGCCGCTCGGGAGCAGTTCTTC
CSVVPGLAAREQFF
>NA|TRBJ1-2|few|TRBV12-3/TRBV12-4
TGTGCCAGCAGACCGGGACGGACCCTCTATGGCTACACCTTC
CASRPGRTLYGYTF
>NA|TRBJ1-3|few|TRBV20-1
TGCAGTGCTAGTTCAGACATGGGCTCTGGAAACACCATATATTTT
CSASSDMGSGNTIYF
>NA|TRBJ2-5|NA|TRBV10-3
TGTGCCATCAGTGAGAGGCAGGACCAAGAGACCCAGTACTTC
CAISERQDQETQYF
>TRBD1|TRBJ2-5|few|TRBV5-1
TGCGCCAGCAGCTTGTACGACAGGGACCAAGAGACCCAGTACTTC
CASSLYDRDQETQYF
>NA|TRBJ2-7|many|TRBV6-5
TGTGCCAGCAGTTACATCCCGAACTCCTACGAGCAGTACTTC
CASSYIPNSYEQYF
>NA|TRBJ2-6|NA|TRBV12-3/TRBV12-4
TGTGCCAGCAGTTTCTCTAATCGGGTCTCTGGGGCCAACGTCCTGACTTTC
CASSFSNRVSGANVLTF
>TRBD2|TRBJ2-1|NA|TRBV4-1
TGCGCCAGCAGCCAAGGAGAACTAGCGGCGGGCTACAATGAGCAGTTCTTC
CASSQGELAAGYNEQFF
>NA|TRBJ2-5|NA|TRBV6-5
TGTGCCTGCCCTCTCCGGAGTAGTGGGGAGACCCAGTACTTC
CACPLRSSGETQYF
>TRBD1|TRBJ2-3|few|TRBV6-5
TGTGCCAGCACAAGGACAGGCAGCACAGATACGCAGTATTTT
CASTRTGSTDTQYF
>NA|TRBJ2-1|NA|TRBV20-1
TGCAGTGCTAGAGTCCGAGGCGGAACTGAGCAGTTCTTC
CSARVRGGTEQFF
>NA|TRBJ1-1|few|TRBV30
TGTGCCTGGAGTGTACAGGACTTCACTGAAGCTTTCTTT
CAWSVQDFTEAFF
>TRBD1|TRBJ2-5|NA|TRBV5-5
TGTGCCAGCAGGCGGACAGGGGGTGTAGAGACCCAGTACTTC
CASRRTGGVETQYF
>NA|TRBJ1-5|few|TRBV19
TGTGCCAGTAGTGGGGGTAGTGGCAATCAGCCCCAGCATTTT
CASSGGSGNQPQHF
>TRBD2|TRBJ2-3|few|TRBV7-3
TGTGCCAGCAGCTTACAAGCGGGGACAGATACGCAGTATTTT
CASSLQAGTDTQYF
>TRBD1|TRBJ2-7|once|TRBV30
TGTGCCTGGAGTGTAGAGGGACAGACCTACGAGCAGTACTTC
CAWSVEGQTYEQYF
>NA|TRBJ2-3|few|TRBV7-6
TGTGCCAGCAGCTTGAGGGAGGAACCGACCCTCACAGATACGCAGTATTTT
CASSLREEPTLTDTQYF
>NA|TRBJ2-7|many|TRBV3-1
TGTGCCAGCAGCCAAGGGCCACTGAGCTCCTACGAGCAGTACTTC
CASSQGPLSSYEQYF
>NA|TRBJ2-2|NA|TRBV5-1
TGCGCCAGCAGCCTAAGGTGGGGTTTGAACACCGGGGAGCTGTTTTTT
CASSLRWGLNTGELFF
>NA|TRBJ2-3|few|TRBV24-1
TGTGCCACCAGTGATCCTCCAGGGGCGCAGTATTTT
CATSDPPGAQYF
>NA|TRBJ2-2|NA|TRBV27
TGTGCCAGCAGATATTACAGGGACACCGGGGAGCTGTTTTTT
CASRYYRDTGELFF
>NA|TRBJ1-4|once|TRBV7-2
TGTGCCAGCAGCTCCCCACGGGGACGAGGAGAAAAACTGTTTTTT
CASSSPRGRGEKLFF
>NA|TRBJ2-2|few|TRBV20-1
TGCAGTGCTGGCGAATCTGGCACCGGGGAGCTGTTTTTT
CSAGESGTGELFF
>NA|TRBJ2-5|NA|TRBV5-1
TGCGCCAGCAGCTTGAGGGTTGTGGAGACCCAGTACTTC
CASSLRVVETQYF
>NA|TRBJ2-2|NA|TRBV2
TGTGCCAGCAGTGAAAAGAGGGTCACCGGGGAGCTGTTTTTT
CASSEKRVTGELFF
>NA|TRBJ2-3|NA|TRBV7-8
TGTGCCAGCAGCTTAACTCAGGGCACAGATACGCAGTATTTT
CASSLTQGTDTQYF
>TRBD2|TRBJ2-7|NA|TRBV18
TGTGCCAGCTCCGAGACGATAACGACTAGCGGGGCCACCTACGAGCAGTACTTC
CASSETITTSGATYEQYF
>NA|TRBJ1-5|NA|TRBV7-8
TGTGCCAGCAGCTTAGAGGGGGGCGGCATCGGTCAGCCCCAGCATTTT
CASSLEGGGIGQPQHF
>NA|TRBJ2-3|NA|TRBV9
TGTGCCAGCAGCGAGGGAACGGGACTTGCCACAGATACGCAGTATTTT
CASSEGTGLATDTQYF
>NA|TRBJ1-5|NA|TRBV12-3/TRBV12-4
TGTGCCAGCAGTGTCTCACAGGGCTATAGCAATCAGCCCCAGCATTTT
CASSVSQGYSNQPQHF
>NA|TRBJ1-3|few|TRBV12-3/TRBV12-4
TGTGCCAGCAGCGGTGTAAACACCATATATTTT
CASSGVNTIYF
>TRBD1|TRBJ2-3|few|TRBV6-2/TRBV6-3
TGTGCCAGCAGTTACGGGGACAGCAGCACAGATACGCAGTATTTT
CASSYGDSSTDTQYF
>NA|TRBJ1-1|many|TRBV7-3
TGTGCCAGCAGCCGGGGGGGAAGGGACCGTTCTTTCTTT
CASSRGGRDRSFF
>NA|TRBJ2-2|NA|TRBV24-1
TGTGCCACCAGTGATTTGGGAGGAACCGGGGAGCTGTTTTTT
CATSDLGGTGELFF
>NA|TRBJ2-7|NA|TRBV5-1
TGCGCCAGCAGCCCGTCACTTGGAACGTACGAGCAGTACTTC
CASSPSLGTYEQYF
>TRBD2|TRBJ2-1|many|TRBV4-3
TGCGCCAGCAGCCAACGCCTTCTAGCGGGTTCGCGGACCGGGGGCAATGAGCAGTTCTTC
CASSQRLLAGSRTGGNEQFF
>NA|TRBJ2-3|few|TRBV7-9
TGTGCCAGCAGCTTATCATCAGGGATAGATACGCAGTATTTT
CASSLSSGIDTQYF
>TRBD1|TRBJ2-7|few|TRBV24-1
TGTGCCACCAGTGGAGAGGGGGCGAGCGACGAGCAGTACTTC
CATSGEGASDEQYF
>NA|TRBJ1-1|few|TRBV6-6
TGTGCCAGCAGTTACTCGATTTCGGGGCTGGGCACTGAAGCTTTCTTT
CASSYSISGLGTEAFF
>NA|TRBJ2-7|few|TRBV7-9
TGTGCCAGCAGCTTAGGCGGGATGTACGAGCAGTACTTC
CASSLGGMYEQYF
>TRBD2|TRBJ2-2|few|TRBV29-1
TGCAGCGTTGGACGACTAGCGGCGAACACCGGGGAGCTGTTTTTT
CSVGRLAANTGELFF
>TRBD1|TRBJ1-5|NA|TRBV6-5
TGTGCCAGCAGTTTAGGGACAGGGGAGCCGGGGAGCAATCAGCCCCAGCATTTT
CASSLGTGEPGSNQPQHF
>NA|TRBJ1-1|few|TRBV7-2
TGTGCCAGCAGCCCCCAGGCAGGACGGAACACTGAAGCTTTCTTT
CASSPQAGRNTEAFF
>NA|TRBJ2-7|few|TRBV4-2
TGTGCCAGCAGCCAAGATACCAGATACGAGCAGTACTTC
CASSQDTRYEQYF
>NA|TRBJ2-1|NA|TRBV5-1
TGCGCCAGCAGCTGGGTTATCGGGAACAATGAGCAGTTCTTC
CASSWVIGNNEQFF
>NA|TRBJ2-7|NA|TRBV3-1
TGTGCCAGCAGCCAAGATGGGGCCAGGGTATTCTACTTC
CASSQDGARVFYF
>NA|TRBJ2-6|few|TRBV12-3/TRBV12-4
TGTGCCAGCAGCTCCGTCCCCTGGGCTGGGGCCAACGTCCTGACTTTC
CASSSVPWAGANVLTF